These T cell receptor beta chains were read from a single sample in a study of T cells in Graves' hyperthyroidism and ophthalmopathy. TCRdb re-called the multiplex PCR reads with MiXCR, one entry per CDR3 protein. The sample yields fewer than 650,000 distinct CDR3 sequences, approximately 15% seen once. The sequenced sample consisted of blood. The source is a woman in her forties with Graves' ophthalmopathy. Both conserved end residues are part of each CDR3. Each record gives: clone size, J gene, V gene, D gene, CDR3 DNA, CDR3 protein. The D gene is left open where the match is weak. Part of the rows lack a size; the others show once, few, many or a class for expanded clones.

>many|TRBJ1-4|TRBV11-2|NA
TGTGCCAGCAGCAAAGAGGCAGGAACTAATGAAAAACTGTTTTTT
CASSKEAGTNEKLFF
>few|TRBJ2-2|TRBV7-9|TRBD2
TGTGCCAGCAGCCGTGCGGGGGGGATCTCCGGGGAGCTGTTTTTT
CASSRAGGISGELFF
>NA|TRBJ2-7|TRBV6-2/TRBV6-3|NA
TGTGCCAGCAGTTACGCGGAGGGTTCATACGAGCAGTACTTC
CASSYAEGSYEQYF
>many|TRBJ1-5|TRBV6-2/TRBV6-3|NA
TGTGCCAGCAGTTACAGAGGGGAAGGAGTACCCCAGCATTTT
CASSYRGEGVPQHF
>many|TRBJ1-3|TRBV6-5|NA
TGTGCCAGCAGTTACTCCTTTGGGCAATACTCTGGAAACACCATATATTTT
CASSYSFGQYSGNTIYF
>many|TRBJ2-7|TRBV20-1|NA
TGCAGTGCTAGAGATATGGGGGCAGGCGAGCAGTACTTC
CSARDMGAGEQYF
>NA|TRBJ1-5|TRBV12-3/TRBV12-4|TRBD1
TGTGCCAGCAGTCCTAAGACAGGGGGCAACCAGCCCCAGCATTTT
CASSPKTGGNQPQHF
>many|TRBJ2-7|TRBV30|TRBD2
TGTGCCTGGAGTGTGGGACTAGCGGGAGTATACGAGCAGTACTTC
CAWSVGLAGVYEQYF
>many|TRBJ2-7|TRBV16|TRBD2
TGTGCCAGCAGCCAGGGGACTAGCGTCTCCTACGAGCAGTACTTC
CASSQGTSVSYEQYF
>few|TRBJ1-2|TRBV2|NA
TGTGCCAGCAGTGAAAATGGGCGGGGTGGCTACACCTTC
CASSENGRGGYTF
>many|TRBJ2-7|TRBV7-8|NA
TGTGCCAGCTCCCAAAACAGGTGGGAGCAGTACTTC
CASSQNRWEQYF
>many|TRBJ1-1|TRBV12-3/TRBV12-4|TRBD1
TGTGCCAGCAGACCGGACAGGGCGGCTGAAGCTTTCTTT
CASRPDRAAEAFF
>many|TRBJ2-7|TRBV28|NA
TGTGCCAGCAGTTTTTTGGCTTCGTCTACCCCTAGCGTAACCTACGAGCAGTACTTC
CASSFLASSTPSVTYEQYF
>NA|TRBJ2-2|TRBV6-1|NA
TGTGCCAGCAGTCCCGCCGGGGGCGCGTCCGGGGAGCTGTTTTTT
CASSPAGGASGELFF
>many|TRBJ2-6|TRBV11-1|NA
TGTGCCAGCACTCCTCCAGGGTTCGGAGTGCCCAACGTCCTGACTTTC
CASTPPGFGVPNVLTF
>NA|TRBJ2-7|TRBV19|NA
TGTGCCAGTTACGGGAATAAGGCCCCCTACGAGCAGTACTTC
CASYGNKAPYEQYF
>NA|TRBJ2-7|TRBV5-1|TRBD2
TGCGCCAGCAGTCGACTAGCTTCATCCGACGAGCAGTACTTC
CASSRLASSDEQYF
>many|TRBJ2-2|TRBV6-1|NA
TGTGCCAGCAGTGAAGCGCTTCGGACTAACACCGGGGAGCTGTTTTTT
CASSEALRTNTGELFF
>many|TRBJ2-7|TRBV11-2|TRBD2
TGTGCCAGCAGCCAGCCGATACTAGCGGGGGATTACGAGCAGTACTTC
CASSQPILAGDYEQYF
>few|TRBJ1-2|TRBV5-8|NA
TGTGCCAGCAGCCGAAACAGGGTGGTCGTCTATGGCTACACCTTC
CASSRNRVVVYGYTF
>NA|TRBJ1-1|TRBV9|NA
TGTGCCAGCAGCGTAGATGGGGGACTCATGAACACTGAAGCTTTCTTT
CASSVDGGLMNTEAFF
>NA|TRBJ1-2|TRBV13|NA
TGTGCCAGCAGCTTTTCCCTACAGATATCTAACTATGGCTACACCTTC
CASSFSLQISNYGYTF
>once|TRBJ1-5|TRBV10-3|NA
TGTGCCATCAGTGGGGGACGGGAAAATCAGCCCCAGCATTTT
CAISGGRENQPQHF
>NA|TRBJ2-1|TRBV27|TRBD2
TGTGCCAGCAGTCCACCGCGGTTCAGCGGGAGGACCAATGAGCAGTTCTTC
CASSPPRFSGRTNEQFF
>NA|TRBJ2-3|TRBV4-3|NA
TGCGCCAGCAGCCAAGCCCGTGAGCTGGCAGATACGCAGTATTTT
CASSQARELADTQYF
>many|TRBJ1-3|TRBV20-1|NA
TGCAGTGCTAGATCGGGACGGAGCTCTGGAAACACCATATATTTT
CSARSGRSSGNTIYF
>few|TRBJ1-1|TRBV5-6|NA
TGTGCCAGCAGCTTGTTCGGCAGGCAGGGTGCTTTCTTT
CASSLFGRQGAFF
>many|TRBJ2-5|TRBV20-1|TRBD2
TGCAGTGCTCCCCTAGCGGGAGGGGCAGAGGAGACCCAGTACTTC
CSAPLAGGAEETQYF
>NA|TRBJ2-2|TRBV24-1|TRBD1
TGTGCCACCAGTGTGGGACAGGGGGATCACGGGGAGCTGTTTTTT
CATSVGQGDHGELFF
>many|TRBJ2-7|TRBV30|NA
TGTGCCTGGAGTGTACACTCAGGGGCGGAGCAGTACTTC
CAWSVHSGAEQYF
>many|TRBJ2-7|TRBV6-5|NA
TGTGCCAGCAGTTACTCTGGGACGGAGTACTTC
CASSYSGTEYF
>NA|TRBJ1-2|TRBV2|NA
TGTGCCAGCAGCATGGACACTAACTATGGCTACACCTTC
CASSMDTNYGYTF
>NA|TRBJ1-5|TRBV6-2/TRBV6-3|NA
TGTGCCAGCTTGGGTTACGGGCAGCCCCAGCATTTT
CASLGYGQPQHF
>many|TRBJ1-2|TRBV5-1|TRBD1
TGCGCCAGCAGCTTGGATCCGGGACAGGGAACCTATGGCTACACCTTC
CASSLDPGQGTYGYTF
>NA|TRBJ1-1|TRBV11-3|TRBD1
TGTGCCAGCAGCATCTCGACAGGGTACGACACTGAAGCTTTCTTT
CASSISTGYDTEAFF
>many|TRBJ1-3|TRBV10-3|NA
TGTGCCATCAGTGAGTCATCCTCCGGAAACACCATATATTTT
CAISESSSGNTIYF
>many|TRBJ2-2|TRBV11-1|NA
TGTGCCAGCAGCTTAGAGCCGGGACACAACACCGGGGAGCTGTTTTTT
CASSLEPGHNTGELFF
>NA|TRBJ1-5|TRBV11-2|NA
TGTGCCAGCAGCTTAGTCGGGGGAGGAGGCAATCAGCCCCAGCATTTT
CASSLVGGGGNQPQHF
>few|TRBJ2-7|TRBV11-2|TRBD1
TGTGCCAGCAGGCAAGGGACAGGGAGCTCCTACGAGCAGTACTTC
CASRQGTGSSYEQYF
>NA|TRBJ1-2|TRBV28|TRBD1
TGTGCCAGCAGGACAGGGGGTAAGGACTACACCTTC
CASRTGGKDYTF
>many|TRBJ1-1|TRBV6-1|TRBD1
TGTGCCAGCAGTCGTACCGGGACAGGGAAGGGAGCTTTCTTT
CASSRTGTGKGAFF
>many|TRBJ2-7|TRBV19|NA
TGTGCCAGTAGTAAAGGAAGGGAAACCTACGAGCAGTACTTC
CASSKGRETYEQYF
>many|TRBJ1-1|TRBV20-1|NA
TGCAGTGCTAGAATAGGGAGTCTCCCTGAAGCTTTCTTT
CSARIGSLPEAFF
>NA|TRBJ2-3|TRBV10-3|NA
TGTGCCACCTGGATCCAGGGAGGTGGCACAGATACGCAGTATTTT
CATWIQGGGTDTQYF
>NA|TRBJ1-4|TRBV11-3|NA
TGTGCCAGCAGCACAGATGAAAAACTGTTTTTT
CASSTDEKLFF
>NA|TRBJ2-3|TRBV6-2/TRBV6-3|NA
TGTGCCAGCAACAGAGCCGTCAAGGGCACAGATACGCAGTATTTT
CASNRAVKGTDTQYF
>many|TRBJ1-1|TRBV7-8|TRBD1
TGTGCCAGCAGCTTAAGGGAGGGGGCGGACACTGAAGCTTTCTTT
CASSLREGADTEAFF
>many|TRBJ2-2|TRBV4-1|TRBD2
TGCGCCAGCAGCGAGCGGGAGATCACCGGGGAGCTGTTTTTT
CASSEREITGELFF
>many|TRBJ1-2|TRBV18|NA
TGTGCCAGCTCACCTGACTGGAGCGATGGCTACACCTTC
CASSPDWSDGYTF
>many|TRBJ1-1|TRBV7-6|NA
TGTGCCAGCAGCTTAGAAGTCAGTACAGAAGCTTTCTTT
CASSLEVSTEAFF
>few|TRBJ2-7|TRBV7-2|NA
TGTGCCAGCAGCTTATGGGGACACTCCTACGAGCAGTACTTC
CASSLWGHSYEQYF
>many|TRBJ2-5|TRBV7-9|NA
TGTGCCAGCACCTCGACAGAGTTCCAAGAGACCCAGTACTTC
CASTSTEFQETQYF
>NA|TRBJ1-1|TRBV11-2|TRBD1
TGTGCCAGCAGCTTCCCAGGACAGGACACTGAAGCTTTCTTT
CASSFPGQDTEAFF
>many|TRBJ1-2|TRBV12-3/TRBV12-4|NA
TGTGCCAGCAGTTTAGGCAGGGCTGTTTATGGCTACACCTTC
CASSLGRAVYGYTF
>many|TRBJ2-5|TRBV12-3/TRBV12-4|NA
TGTGCCAGCAAGGGGCGGAACCAAGAGACCCAGTACTTC
CASKGRNQETQYF